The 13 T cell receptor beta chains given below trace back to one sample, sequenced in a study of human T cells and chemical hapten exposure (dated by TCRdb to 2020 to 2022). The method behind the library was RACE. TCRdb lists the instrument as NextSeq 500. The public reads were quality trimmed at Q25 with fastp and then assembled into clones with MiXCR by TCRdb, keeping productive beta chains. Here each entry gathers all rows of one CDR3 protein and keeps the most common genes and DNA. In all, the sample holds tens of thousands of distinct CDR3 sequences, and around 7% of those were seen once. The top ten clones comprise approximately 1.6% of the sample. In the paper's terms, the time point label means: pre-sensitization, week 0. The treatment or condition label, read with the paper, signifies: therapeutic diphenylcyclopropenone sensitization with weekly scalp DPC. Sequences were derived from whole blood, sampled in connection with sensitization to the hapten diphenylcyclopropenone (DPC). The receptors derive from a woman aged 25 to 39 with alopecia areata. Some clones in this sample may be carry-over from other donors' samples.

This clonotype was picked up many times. Here the CDR3 DNA reads TGTGCCACCAGTTCCAGGGCTAGCAATCAGCCCCAGCATTTT. Translating it yields CATSSRASNQPQHF. The chain uses TRBV24-1 and TRBJ1-5; TRBD1 might be the D (5 bases). This CDR3 is built from 14 residues. Germline V gene sequence: CDR1 KGHDR, CDR2 SFDVKD. V lost 6 bases and J 0 bases, leaving 8 bases between the germline ends.

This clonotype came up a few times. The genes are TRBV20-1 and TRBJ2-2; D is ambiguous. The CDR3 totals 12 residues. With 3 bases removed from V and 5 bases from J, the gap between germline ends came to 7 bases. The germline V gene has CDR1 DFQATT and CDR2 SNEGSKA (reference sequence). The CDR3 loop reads CSASFRTGELFF. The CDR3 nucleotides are TGCAGTGCTAGTTTTCGGACCGGGGAGCTGTTTTTT.

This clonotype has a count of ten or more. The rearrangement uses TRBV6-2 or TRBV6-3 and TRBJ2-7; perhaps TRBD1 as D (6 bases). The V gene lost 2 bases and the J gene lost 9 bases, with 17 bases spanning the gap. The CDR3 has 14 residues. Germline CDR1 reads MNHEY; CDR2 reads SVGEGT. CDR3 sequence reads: CASSYAVRDKRQYF. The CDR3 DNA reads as TGTGCCAGCAGTTACGCAGTGAGGGACAAACGGCAGTACTTC.

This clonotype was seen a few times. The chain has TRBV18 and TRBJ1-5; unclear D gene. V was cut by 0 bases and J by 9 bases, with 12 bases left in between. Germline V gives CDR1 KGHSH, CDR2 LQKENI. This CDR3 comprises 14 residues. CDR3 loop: CASSPPRIGSPQHF. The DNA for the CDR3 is TGTGCCAGCTCACCACCCCGCATCGGGTCGCCCCAGCATTTT.

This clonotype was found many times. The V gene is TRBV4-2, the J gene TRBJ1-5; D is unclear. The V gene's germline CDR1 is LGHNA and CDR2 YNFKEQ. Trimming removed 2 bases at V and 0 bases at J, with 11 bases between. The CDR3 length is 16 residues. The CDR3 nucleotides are TGTGCCAGCAGCCAAACCCTGGACGGTAGCAATCAGCCCCAGCATTTT. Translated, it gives CASSQTLDGSNQPQHF.

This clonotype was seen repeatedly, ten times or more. Here the CDR3 DNA reads TGCGCCAGCAGATGGGGGACGGGCACAGATACGCAGTATTTT. Its translation: CASRWGTGTDTQYF. The genes are TRBV5-1 and TRBJ2-3; the D gene could be TRBD1 or TRBD2 (5 bases each). Trimming took off 5 bases at V and 1 base at J, with 11 bases between the two ends. The CDR3 is 14 residues long. CDR1 is SGHRS and CDR2 is YFSETQ in the germline V gene. The full variable domain, in which reference TRBV5-1 and TRBJ2-3 provide the parts outside the CDR3, is KAGVTQTPRYLIKTRGQQVTLSCSPISGHRSVSWYQQTPGQGLQFLFEYFSETQRNKGNFPGRFSGRQFSNSRSEMNVSTLELGDSALYLCASRWGTGTDTQYFGPGTRLTVL.

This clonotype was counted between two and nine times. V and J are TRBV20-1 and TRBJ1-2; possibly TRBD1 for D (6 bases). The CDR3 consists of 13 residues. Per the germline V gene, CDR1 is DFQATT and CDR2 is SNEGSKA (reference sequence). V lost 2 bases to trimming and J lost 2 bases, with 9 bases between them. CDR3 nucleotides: TGCAGTGCTAGACAGGGGAGCAACTATGGCTACACCTTC. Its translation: CSARQGSNYGYTF.

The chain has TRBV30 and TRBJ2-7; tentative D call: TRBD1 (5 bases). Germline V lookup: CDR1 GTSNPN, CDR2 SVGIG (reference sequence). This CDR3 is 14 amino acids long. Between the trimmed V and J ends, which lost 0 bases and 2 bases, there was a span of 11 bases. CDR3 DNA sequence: TGTGCCTGGAGTGTAGGGGTAGGCCCCTACGAGCAGTACTTC. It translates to CAWSVGVGPYEQYF.

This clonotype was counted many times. The CDR3 nucleotides are TGTGCCAGCAGCTTAGTGCTGGGGCCCTACGAGCAGTACTTC. Translating gives CASSLVLGPYEQYF. The V gene is TRBV7-9, the J gene TRBJ2-7; maybe TRBD1 (5 bases). The ends were cut back, 1 base at V and 2 bases at J, with 9 bases in the middle. From germline, CDR1 is SEHNR and CDR2 FQNEAQ (reference sequence). The CDR3 loop spans 14 amino acids.

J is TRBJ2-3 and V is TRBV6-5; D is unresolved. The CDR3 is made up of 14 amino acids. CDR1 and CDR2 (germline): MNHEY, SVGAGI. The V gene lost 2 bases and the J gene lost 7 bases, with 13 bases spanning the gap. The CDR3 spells CASSYAAVPNTQYF. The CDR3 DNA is TGTGCCAGCAGTTACGCGGCCGTACCGAATACGCAGTATTTT.

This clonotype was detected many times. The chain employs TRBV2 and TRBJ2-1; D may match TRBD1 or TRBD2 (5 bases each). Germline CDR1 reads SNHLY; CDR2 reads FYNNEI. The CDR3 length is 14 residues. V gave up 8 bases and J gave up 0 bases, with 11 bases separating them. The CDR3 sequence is CASLTGGSYNEQFF. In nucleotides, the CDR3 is TGTGCCAGCCTTACAGGAGGCTCCTACAATGAGCAGTTCTTC.

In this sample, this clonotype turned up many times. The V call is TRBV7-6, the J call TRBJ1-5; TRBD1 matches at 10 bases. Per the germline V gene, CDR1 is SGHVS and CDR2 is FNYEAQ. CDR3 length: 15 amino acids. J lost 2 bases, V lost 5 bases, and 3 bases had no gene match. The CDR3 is CASSVGTGGNQPQHF. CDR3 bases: TGTGCCAGCAGCGTTGGGACAGGGGGCAATCAGCCCCAGCATTTT. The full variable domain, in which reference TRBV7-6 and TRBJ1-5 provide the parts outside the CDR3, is GAGVSQSPRYKVTKRGQDVALRCDPISGHVSLYWYRQALGQGPEFLTYFNYEAQQDKSGLPNDRFSAERPEGSISTLTIQRTEQRDSAMYRCASSVGTGGNQPQHFGDGTRLSIL.

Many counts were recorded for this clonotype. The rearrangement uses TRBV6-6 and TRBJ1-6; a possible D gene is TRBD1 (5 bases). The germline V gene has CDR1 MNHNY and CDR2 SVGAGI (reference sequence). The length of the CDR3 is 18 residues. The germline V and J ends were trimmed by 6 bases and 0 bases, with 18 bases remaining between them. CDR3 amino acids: CASSRKRDGSSYNSPLHF. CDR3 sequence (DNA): TGTGCCAGCAGCCGGAAAAGGGACGGCAGCTCCTATAATTCACCCCTCCACTTT.